What follows is one T cell receptor (beta chain) and its context. This sample is drawn from a study of blood T cell repertoires in COVID-19. The V end lost 3 bases, the J end lost 9 bases, and 15 bases lay between the germline ends. Germline assignment: CDR1 SEHNR and CDR2 FQNEAQ (reference sequence). The CDR3 length is 14 residues. Generated by immunoSEQ multiplex PCR, the TCRdb table keeps only in-frame clones and is missing some. The sample holds around 170,000 clones, around 80% seen once. This sequence was found in a man aged 50 to 60 who had recovered from COVID-19. J is TRBJ2-1 and V is TRBV7-9, with D possibly being TRBD1 (6 bases). Sequenced sample: PBMCs or T cells enriched from blood (not recorded which). CDR3 sequence (DNA): TGTGCCAGCAGCTTTTCCCCGGACAGCCTTGAGCAGTTCTTC. Translated, it gives CASSFSPDSLEQFF.